This T cell receptor beta chain was retrieved from a study of early T cells in non-severe SARS-CoV-2 infection listed by TCRdb under 2021. With respect to the entire study: Bulk RNA from unsorted whole blood was used for TCR sequencing, so alpha and beta chains could not be paired. What the research found in general, with its limitations: VDJdb matching was skewed toward anti-spike CD8 responses and likely underestimated virus-specific expansions by missing private and CD4 specificities.

Set within a cohort of healthcare workers in London, UK, this nested case-control study involved weekly PCR testing of nasopharyngeal swabs along with blood sampling. Healthcare workers were recruited during the week of the UK lockdown, between 23 and 31 March 2020, and followed weekly for up to roughly 15 weeks. Receptor amplification or capture employed 5' RACE. Sequencing took place on a NextSeq 500. In the TCR library protocol, unique molecular identifiers were attached to individual cDNA molecules to correct for PCR bias and sequencing error. Both TCR alpha and beta chains were sequenced, and tight co-correlation was observed between alpha and beta sequence abundances in each sample. As for the authors' bioinformatics: Decombinator V4 was used to annotate the V gene, J gene and CDR3 of the TCR sequences. TCRs were defined as expanded if a significant change between any two time points was detected under a Poisson model with p below 0.0001. TCR abundances were normalised to the total number of TCRs sequenced in each sample and reported as counts per million. TRAV1-2 paired with TRAJ12, TRAJ20 or TRAJ33 defined MAIT TCRs, while TRAV10 paired with TRAJ18 defined iNKT TCRs. VDJdb, accessed 1 November 2021, was searched for CMV, EBV and SARS-CoV-2 annotated TCRs, excluding TCRs annotated for multiple antigens. In-frame beta chains were kept once TCRdb had trimmed the public reads at Q25 with fastp and called clones with MiXCR. Duplicate CDR3 protein sequences are folded into a single record with the most common DNA and genes. TCRdb's processing, not the authors', yielded these V and J calls. The table for this sample lists tens of thousands of distinct CDR3 sequences; approximately 5.5% of them were counted only once. Approximately 3.5% of the sample rests with the top ten.

V lost 5 bases and J lost 8 bases; the stretch between them is 20 bases long. Inclusive of the bounding cysteine and phenylalanine, the CDR3 is 15 residues long. The entry retains the CDR3 DNA only, 45 bases that are in frame from base 1. Via the germline V gene (reference sequence), CDR1 is SEHNR and CDR2 FQNEAQ. This clonotype was seen many times. Its antigen remains unidentified. No base quality information exists; no much larger clone differs at one position. This TCR was recovered from an adult who was a healthcare worker with PCR-confirmed SARS-CoV-2 infection or an uninfected control (not recorded which). The rearrangement joined TRBV7-9 to TRBJ2-3, with TRBD1 tentatively as D gene (6 bases match). The sample taken for sequencing was whole blood. In nucleotides, the sequence is TGTGCCAGCAGCCCTCGACAGGCCCACACCCCTACGCAGTATTTT. It codes for CASSPRQAHTPTQYF.